A selection of T cell receptor beta chains follows, all from one sample in a study of T-cell memory formation after mild COVID-19. Using its own MiXCR run on the 5' RACE reads, TCRdb lists one record per CDR3 protein. Of 200,000 to 300,000 distinct CDR3 sequences in the sample, over 15% were seen once. Source material: PBMCs or a T cell subset sorted from them (not recorded which). The receptors shown here come from an adult woman who had mild COVID-19 (a few samples of this study predate the infection). Cell type and time point are not known. Each CDR3 is given with its conserved first and last residue. A D gene is named only where the DNA matches it firmly. For some rows the clone size is stated as once, few or many, or as a class when expanded; others skip it.

many | TRBD1 | 15 | TRBJ2-6 | TRBV12-3/TRBV12-4 | TGTGCCGGGGGACAGGGGGCACGAGGGGCCAACGTCCTGACTTTC | CAGGQGARGANVLTF
. | . | 14 | TRBJ1-2 | TRBV9 | TGTGCCAGCAGTGCTGGGGATCTCTCGTATGGCTACACCTTC | CASSAGDLSYGYTF
few | . | 13 | TRBJ1-2 | TRBV24-1 | TGTGCCACCAGTGAAAGGTATTTCTATGGCTACACCTTC | CATSERYFYGYTF
few | TRBD2 | 15 | TRBJ2-5 | TRBV4-2 | TGTGCCAGCAGCCAACAGACTAGCGGCGGAGAGACCCAGTACTTC | CASSQQTSGGETQYF
. | TRBD2 | 13 | TRBJ2-7 | TRBV29-1 | TGCAGCGTCTTGCTAGCGGGAGTAGGAGAGCAGTACTTC | CSVLLAGVGEQYF
. | TRBD2 | 15 | TRBJ2-7 | TRBV6-2/TRBV6-3 | TGTGCCAGCAGCGGGGCGACTAGCGGTACGGGAGAGCAGTACTTC | CASSGATSGTGEQYF
. | . | 10 | TRBJ2-7 | TRBV2 | TGTGCCAGCGGGTCCGGCGAGCAGTACTTC | CASGSGEQYF
many | . | 15 | TRBJ2-2 | TRBV4-3 | TGCGCCAGCAGCCAAGAAGGACGTAGAACCGGGGAGCTGTTTTTT | CASSQEGRRTGELFF
few | . | 14 | TRBJ1-2 | TRBV5-6 | TGTGCCAGCAGCTTGGGACAGTGGAACTATGGCTACACCTTC | CASSLGQWNYGYTF
few | TRBD2 | 15 | TRBJ2-1 | TRBV5-1 | TGCGCCAGCAGCTTTACTAGCGGGGGGTACAATGAGCAGTTCTTC | CASSFTSGGYNEQFF
many | . | 13 | TRBJ1-2 | TRBV5-1 | TGCGCCAGCAGTCCGGACGCAGCCTATGGCTACACCTTC | CASSPDAAYGYTF
many | . | 13 | TRBJ1-1 | TRBV7-3 | TGTGCCAGCAGCCCCCTCGGGGGCACTGAAGCTTTCTTT | CASSPLGGTEAFF
few | . | 13 | TRBJ1-4 | TRBV9 | TGTGCCAGCAAAGGGGCAAATAATGAAAAACTGTTTTTT | CASKGANNEKLFF
. | . | 10 | TRBJ2-3 | TRBV29-1 | TGCGTTGGTAACACAGATACGCAGTATTTT | CVGNTDTQYF
. | . | 15 | TRBJ2-7 | TRBV11-2 | TGTGCCAGCAGCTTTGAGAGAGGAGACTCCTACGAGCAGTACTTC | CASSFERGDSYEQYF
few | TRBD2 | 18 | TRBJ2-1 | TRBV9 | TGTGCCAGCAGCGTAGGCTCCCTACTAGCGGGAGTAGCCAATGAGCAGTTCTTC | CASSVGSLLAGVANEQFF
. | . | 15 | TRBJ2-2 | TRBV5-1 | TGCGCCAGCAGCCCCCGGCTGACGGGCACCGGGGAGCTGTTTTTT | CASSPRLTGTGELFF
. | . | 13 | TRBJ1-3 | TRBV20-1 | TGCAGTGCGAGACGGGGTGGGGGAAACACCATATATTTT | CSARRGGGNTIYF
. | . | 17 | TRBJ2-6 | TRBV6-5 | TGTGCCAGCAGTTACGGAGGCGGACACTCTGGGGCCAACGTCCTGACTTTC | CASSYGGGHSGANVLTF
few | TRBD2 | 17 | TRBJ2-1 | TRBV5-6 | TGTGCCAGCAGCTTGGGCGGCATACTAGCGGCCTACAATGAGCAGTTCTTC | CASSLGGILAAYNEQFF
few | . | 16 | TRBJ1-1 | TRBV18 | TGTGCCAGCTCACCATCACAGGGAATTGGAGACACTGAAGCTTTCTTT | CASSPSQGIGDTEAFF
few | . | 14 | TRBJ2-2 | TRBV12-3/TRBV12-4 | TGTGCCAGCAGTTTGAGGGTCAACACCGGGGAGCTGTTTTTT | CASSLRVNTGELFF
. | TRBD1 | 11 | TRBJ1-2 | TRBV29-1 | TGCAGCGTCGACAGGGGTCAAGGCTACACCTTC | CSVDRGQGYTF
few | . | 12 | TRBJ2-7 | TRBV20-1 | TGCAGTGCTAACCGTGGTCGGTACGAGCAGTACTTC | CSANRGRYEQYF
. | . | 16 | TRBJ2-7 | TRBV2 | TGTGCCAGCAGGTCCTCCGGGACGCCTTCTGCGGGCGAGCAGTACTTC | CASRSSGTPSAGEQYF
once | . | 15 | TRBJ2-3 | TRBV20-1 | TGCAGTGCTGGACGTCGACGGGGAAGCACAGATACGCAGTATTTT | CSAGRRRGSTDTQYF
. | TRBD2 | 17 | TRBJ2-1 | TRBV9 | TGTGCCAGCAGCGCAGACGACTGGACTAGCGGGAAAAATGAGCAGTTCTTC | CASSADDWTSGKNEQFF
few | . | 15 | TRBJ2-1 | TRBV5-1 | TGCGCCAGCAGCTTGGACATGAGCTCCTACAATGAGCAGTTCTTC | CASSLDMSSYNEQFF
. | TRBD2 | 14 | TRBJ2-5 | TRBV9 | TGTGCCAGCAGCGTAGCAGCGGGGCAAGAGACCCAGTACTTC | CASSVAAGQETQYF
many | TRBD1 | 15 | TRBJ2-1 | TRBV10-3 | TGTGCCATCAGTAGGCCGGACAGGTGGAACAATGAGCAGTTCTTC | CAISRPDRWNNEQFF
. | . | 16 | TRBJ2-2 | TRBV12-3/TRBV12-4 | TGTGCCAGCAGTTACGGGGGTGGGTGGAACACCGGGGAGCTGTTTTTT | CASSYGGGWNTGELFF
few | . | 14 | TRBJ1-6 | TRBV7-3 | TGTGCCAGCAGCGCGAGTGGGGCAGACTCACCCCTCCACTTT | CASSASGADSPLHF
few | TRBD1 | 13 | TRBJ2-5 | TRBV5-1 | TGCGCCAGCAGCTCGACAGGGAGAGAGACCCAGTACTTC | CASSSTGRETQYF
. | . | 12 | TRBJ2-2 | TRBV27 | TGTGCCAGCAGTTTACCCAAGGGGGAGCTGTTTTTT | CASSLPKGELFF
. | . | 14 | TRBJ2-3 | TRBV29-1 | TGCAGCGTTATCAGGGTTCACGGCACAGATACGCAGTATTTT | CSVIRVHGTDTQYF
. | . | 15 | TRBJ2-3 | TRBV13 | TGTGCCAGCAGCTCCGCCTCGGGAGGCACAGATACGCAGTATTTT | CASSSASGGTDTQYF
. | . | 15 | TRBJ2-7 | TRBV30 | TGTGCCTGGAGTGCCCCCGGGCTCAGGTCCTACGAGCAGTACTTC | CAWSAPGLRSYEQYF
. | . | 15 | TRBJ2-6 | TRBV7-2 | TGTGCCAGCAGCTTAGAATTAGCTGGGGCCAACGTCCTGACTTTC | CASSLELAGANVLTF
. | TRBD2 | 17 | TRBJ2-1 | TRBV7-3 | TGTGCCAGCAGCAAGAGGACTAGCGGGGTCGGATACAATGAGCAGTTCTTC | CASSKRTSGVGYNEQFF
few | TRBD1 | 15 | TRBJ1-2 | TRBV6-5 | TGTGCCAGCAGTTACTCGAACAGGGGGCGGAATGGCTACACCTTC | CASSYSNRGRNGYTF
. | . | 15 | TRBJ2-3 | TRBV6-6 | TGTGCCAGCAGACTTAGCGGCACCGGCGCAGATACGCAGTATTTT | CASRLSGTGADTQYF
once | . | 14 | TRBJ1-1 | TRBV20-1 | TGCAGTGCTAGAGATCACCAGGGGCTCACTGAAGCTTTCTTT | CSARDHQGLTEAFF
. | TRBD2 | 17 | TRBJ2-5 | TRBV11-2 | TGTGCCAGCAGCTTAGGATTTGGCGCGGGAGCTCAAGAGACCCAGTACTTC | CASSLGFGAGAQETQYF
. | . | 14 | TRBJ2-7 | TRBV3-1 | TGTGCCAGCAGCCAAGACAGGCACTCCTACGAGCAGTACTTC | CASSQDRHSYEQYF